This entry lists 8 T cell receptor beta chains sequenced from one sample in a study of neoadjuvant nivolumab and ipilimumab in lung cancer. Data came from immunoSEQ multiplex PCR; TCRdb stores just in-frame clones and leaves some out. The table records over 25,000 clones, 65% to 85% of them present only once. The source was peripheral blood, collected before neoadjuvant nivolumab, alone or with ipilimumab. All receptors come from an adult with non-small cell lung cancer.

V usage is TRBV2 and J usage is TRBJ2-6; TRBD1 matches 8 bases. CDR3 length: 19 residues. CDR1 SNHLY and CDR2 FYNNEI come from the germline V gene. V lost 0 bases, J lost 0 bases, and 7 bases stayed unmatched. This CDR3 reads CASSEARTGLTSGANVLTF. CDR3 DNA: TGTGCCAGCAGTGAAGCACGGACAGGGCTAACCTCTGGGGCCAACGTCCTGACTTTC.

The V call is TRBV18, the J call TRBJ2-7, with 7 bases fitting TRBD1. This CDR3 region has 13 residues. V dropped 4 bases and J dropped 7; count of bases not matched to a gene: 7. Per the germline V gene, CDR1 is KGHSH and CDR2 is LQKENI. DNA for the CDR3: TGTGCCAGCTCACTACTAGACAGGGAGGAGCAGTACTTC. This sequence encodes CASSLLDREEQYF. Full variable domain (missing parts from reference TRBV18 and TRBJ2-7): NAGVMQNPRHLVRRRGQEARLRCSPMKGHSHVYWYRQLPEEGLKFMVYLQKENIIDESGMPKERFSAEFPKEGPSILRIQQVVRGDSAAYFCASSLLDREEQYFGPGTRLTVT.

The chain carries TRBV4-2 and TRBJ2-6, with TRBD1 matching 9 bases. CDR1 and CDR2 (germline): LGHNA, YNFKEQ. CDR3 length: 18 amino acids. J was trimmed by 2 bases and V by 0 bases; bases with no gene match: 5. The CDR3 nucleotides are TGTGCCAGCAGCCAAGACCTGGGACAGGGCACTGGGGCCAACGTCCTGACTTTC. Protein: CASSQDLGQGTGANVLTF.

V usage is TRBV9 and J usage is TRBJ1-1; the D gene is possibly TRBD1 (5 bases). Trimming left V 2 bases short and J 5 bases short, with 16 bases between. Germline V gene sequence: CDR1 SGDLS, CDR2 YYNGEE. This CDR3 spans 15 amino acids. CDR3: CASSVGWGVLTEAFF. DNA of the CDR3: TGTGCCAGCAGCGTCGGGTGGGGGGTTTTGACTGAAGCTTTCTTT.

The V and J genes are TRBV7-9 and TRBJ1-6; no firm D call. Per the germline V gene, CDR1 is SEHNR and CDR2 is FQNEAQ (reference sequence). The CDR3 runs to 15 residues. Trimming shortened V by 1 base and J by 7 bases, and 11 bases separated the two germline ends. The CDR3 is CASSLGGVENSPLHF. The DNA for the CDR3 is TGTGCCAGCAGCTTAGGTGGGGTAGAGAATTCACCCCTCCACTTT.

V and J are TRBV27 and TRBJ2-1; the D call may be TRBD1 or TRBD2 (6 bases each). V lost 2 bases and J 11 bases, leaving 10 bases between the germline ends. CDR1 is MNHEY, CDR2 SMNVEV, per germline (reference sequence). CDR3 length equals 12 residues. CDR3 sequence (DNA): TGTGCCAGCAGTTTAAGGGGGGCTCAGCAGTTCTTC. This gives the protein CASSLRGAQQFF.

The J gene is TRBJ1-1, the V gene TRBV9, with 7 bases fitting TRBD1. V gave up 3 bases and J gave up 0 bases; unmatched junction bases: 5. The germline V gene has CDR1 SGDLS and CDR2 YYNGEE. There are 15 residues in the CDR3. The CDR3 reads CASSAPQGLNTEAFF. The CDR3 DNA reads as TGTGCCAGCAGCGCCCCACAGGGGTTGAACACTGAAGCTTTCTTT.

The V call is TRBV7-2, the J call TRBJ2-7; unclear D gene. Germline V gives CDR1 SGHTA, CDR2 FQGNSA. This CDR3 has 13 residues. Trimming cost V 2 bases and J 5 bases, with 10 bases left between them. CDR3 sequence: CASSLTRSHEQYF. The CDR3 DNA is TGTGCCAGCAGCTTAACGAGGAGCCACGAGCAGTACTTC.